These T cell receptor beta chains were read from a single sample in a study of OX40 agonist ivuxolimab in advanced cancers. TCRdb's table, derived via immunoSEQ multiplex PCR, lists solely in-frame clones and lacks some. The sample includes under 95,000 clones, about 90% of them seen just once. Sequenced material: CD4+ or CD8+ T cells sorted from blood, taken in a trial of the OX40 agonist ivuxolimab. The source of these receptors is an adult with an advanced solid tumor such as melanoma, head and neck, liver or kidney cancer. Each CDR3 is given without its conserved first and last residue. The order of the fields is CDR3 protein, V gene.

ASSEGGYNEQF TRBV9
ASSNKLSGSWNEQF TRBV5-6
ASTLYGLAGGPSTDTQY TRBV7-2
ASSFLGAFNEQY TRBV28
ASSRDRSSYEQY TRBV6-1
ASSSRTSPGGYEQY TRBV11-2
ASSYSRSSNTEAF TRBV6-6
ASSQTQTGTIDQPQH TRBV4-1
ASSLAGASGRYQETQY TRBV5-4
ASSLNAGLNTEAF TRBV27
AISEERFPGELF TRBV10-3
ASSLDGPLDEQF TRBV7-9
ASSPMDRGHGYT TRBV28
ASSYNRESYEQY TRBV6-6
ASSDGSNQPQH TRBV2
ASSTRTSGITGELF TRBV9
ASRVGQGTGELF TRBV28
ASSFTGFGNQPQH TRBV5-6
ASRGIAGERTGELF TRBV25-1
ASSDREQPQH TRBV10-1
AWSSLGGYT TRBV30
ASSYSTGGFLANTGELF TRBV7-9